Following are 29 T cell receptor beta chains from one sample sequenced in a study of CD8+ T cells in alopecia areata. The treatment is: oral pan-JAK inhibitor, 5-10 mg twice daily. Sequencing relied on a cDNA template that was reverse transcribed from extracted RNA. Sequenced by immunoSEQ multiplex PCR; TCRdb stores in-frame clones only, minus some. The table includes some 170,000 clones, 58% detected once. The sequencing here drew on CD4+ T cells sorted from blood, taken at approximately week 60, from a patient treated with tofacitinib. The receptors were gathered from a human donor with alopecia areata.

This clone was picked up a small number of times. The chain joins TRBV14 to TRBJ2-3; D is unclear. The CDR3 runs to 18 residues. The V gene lost 2 bases and the J gene lost 0 bases, with 18 bases spanning the gap. CDR1 is SGHDN and CDR2 is FVKESK in the germline V gene. This CDR3 reads CASSQRVTSPSSTDTQYF. The CDR3 DNA reads TGTGCCAGCAGCCAACGAGTCACTTCCCCATCTAGCACAGATACGCAGTATTTT.

This rearrangement joins TRBV2 to TRBJ2-5; D unresolved. The CDR3 contains 10 residues. Germline V gene data show CDR1 as SNHLY and CDR2 as FYNNEI. With 1 base removed from V and 6 bases from J, the gap between germline ends came to 0 bases. Written as DNA, the CDR3 is TGTGCCAGCAGTGAAGAGACCCAGTACTTC. As protein: CASSEETQYF.

The chain joins TRBV29-1 to TRBJ2-1; 7 bases are shared with TRBD2. Germline V lookup: CDR1 SQVTM, CDR2 ANQGSEA. The ends lost 7 bases at V and 9 bases at J; junction bases unmatched: 9. The CDR3 is made up of 12 amino acids. In nucleotides, the CDR3 is TGCAGCGGGGGGGGACCCCGAGGTGAGCAGTTCTTC. It yields the protein CSGGGPRGEQFF.

In this sample, this clone turned up a few times. The V call is TRBV6-5, the J call TRBJ2-1; D not resolved. CDR3 size: 14 residues. Germline CDR1 reads MNHEY; CDR2 reads SVGAGI. Trimming took 5 bases from V and 8 from J, leaving 16 bases between them. In DNA, the CDR3 is TGTGCCAGCAGTCCAGGACCCCGGAGCGATGAGCAGTTCTTC. It is translated as CASSPGPRSDEQFF.

V and J are TRBV7-8 and TRBJ1-5; D is undetermined. Germline values: CDR1 SGHVS, CDR2 FQNEAQ. The CDR3 has 15 amino acids. V dropped 3 bases and J dropped 0 bases, with 9 bases sitting between them. The CDR3 region has the DNA TGTGCCAGCAGCTTCCTAACCCATAGCAATCAGCCCCAGCATTTT. Translated: CASSFLTHSNQPQHF.

This clone was counted between two and nine times. The rearrangement joins TRBV6-5 to TRBJ2-2; D perhaps matches TRBD1 (6 bases). Between the trimmed V and J ends, which lost 0 bases and 2 bases, there was a span of 10 bases. Germline V gene lookup returns CDR1 MNHEY and CDR2 SVGAGI. There are 16 residues in the CDR3. The CDR3 protein is CASSYSTRGNTGELFF. CDR3 DNA: TGTGCCAGCAGTTACTCCACCAGGGGTAACACCGGGGAGCTGTTTTTT.

This chain uses TRBV29-1 with TRBJ1-1, with D possibly TRBD1 on 5 matching bases. V shed 3 bases and J shed 1 base, with 18 bases lying between them. Germline V gives CDR1 SQVTM, CDR2 ANQGSEA. The CDR3 runs to 16 residues. The CDR3 DNA is TGCAGCGTTGACAAATCACCGGGACTACAGAACACTGAAGCTTTCTTT. It encodes CSVDKSPGLQNTEAFF.

A few counts support this clone. The chain employs TRBV28 and TRBJ1-6; D possibly corresponds to TRBD1 (6 bases). Germline lookup yields CDR1 MDHEN and CDR2 SYDVKM. Between the trimmed V and J ends, which lost 3 bases and 11 bases, there was a span of 14 bases. The CDR3 runs to 14 residues. DNA for the CDR3: TGTGCCAGCAGTTTGGTTAGGGGGTCCGCACCCCTCCACTTT. Its protein product is CASSLVRGSAPLHF.

The CDR3: CASSSDLGGAYEQYF. CDR3 DNA: TGCGCCAGCAGCTCGGACCTAGGGGGGGCATACGAGCAGTACTTC. The chain has TRBV5-1 and TRBJ2-7, with D tentatively TRBD2 (7 bases). The V end was cut by 3 bases, the J end by 4 bases, with 17 bases between. This CDR3 has 15 amino acids. CDR1 and CDR2 (germline): SGHRS, YFSETQ.

This rearrangement joins TRBV5-1 to TRBJ1-1; possibly TRBD1 for D (6 bases). The V end was cut by 2 bases, the J end by 0 bases, with 11 bases between. CDR1 SGHRS and CDR2 YFSETQ come from the germline V gene. The CDR3 length is 15 residues. CDR3 bases: TGCGCCAGCAGCTTTACCAGGGGTATGAACACTGAAGCTTTCTTT. This sequence encodes CASSFTRGMNTEAFF.

This clone was observed a handful of times. The CDR3 region is CASSVLLTDTQYF. The CDR3 DNA is TGTGCCAGCAGTGTGTTGCTAACAGATACGCAGTATTTT. The chain links TRBV2 to TRBJ2-3, with D unresolved. CDR1 and CDR2 (germline): SNHLY, FYNNEI. V gave up 4 bases and J gave up 3 bases, with 8 bases separating them. CDR3 length: 13 amino acids.

The V gene is TRBV5-1, the J gene TRBJ2-5; D gene ambiguous. The CDR3 spans 15 residues. Trimming stripped 2 bases from V and 4 bases from J, with 15 bases between. The germline V gene has CDR1 SGHRS and CDR2 YFSETQ. The CDR3 DNA follows: TGCGCCAGCAGCTTTGGCCAGCATGTGGGAGAGACCCAGTACTTC. This translates into CASSFGQHVGETQYF.

This rearrangement joins TRBV29-1 to TRBJ1-1; D ambiguous. This CDR3 contains 12 residues. The V end lost 4 bases, the J end lost 2 bases, and 8 bases lay between the germline ends. Germline CDR1 is SQVTM and CDR2 is ANQGSEA. This CDR3 is CSVVGKNTEAFF. As DNA, the CDR3 is TGCAGCGTTGTAGGTAAAAACACTGAAGCTTTCTTT.

This chain connects TRBV29-1 to TRBJ1-1; D gene unclear. The germline V gene encodes CDR1 SQVTM and CDR2 ANQGSEA. This CDR3 is 13 amino acids long. V lost 4 bases to trimming and J lost 0 bases, with 9 bases between them. CDR3 region: CSVGNSLNTEAFF. As DNA, the CDR3 is TGCAGCGTTGGAAACTCCTTGAACACTGAAGCTTTCTTT.

This clone has only a few counts. The V call is TRBV29-1, the J call TRBJ1-1; 8 bases are a match to TRBD1. After removal of 6 bases from V and 5 bases from J, the junction contained 8 bases not matched to a gene. This CDR3 spans 13 amino acids. CDR1 is SQVTM, CDR2 ANQGSEA, per germline. The CDR3 DNA is TGCAGCGTCCAGGACAGGGTAAGAACTGAAGCTTTCTTT. Translating gives CSVQDRVRTEAFF.

This chain joins TRBV4-1 and TRBJ2-5, with 7 nucleotides matching TRBD2. Germline assignment: CDR1 MGHRA and CDR2 YSYEKL. The CDR3 totals 16 residues. V shed 0 bases and J 1 base; nucleotides not matched to a gene: 5. CDR3 nucleotide sequence: TGCGCCAGCAGCCAAGATTTTGGGGGGGGCCAAGAGACCCAGTACTTC. Amino acid sequence: CASSQDFGGGQETQYF.

This clone was seen more than once but under ten times. The chain employs TRBV5-1 and TRBJ1-1; TRBD1 agrees at 8 bases. The CDR3 is 19 amino acids. With V trimmed by 2 bases and J by 2 bases, 17 bases remained unmatched. Germline V gene data show CDR1 as SGHRS and CDR2 as YFSETQ. DNA for the CDR3: TGCGCCAGCAGCTTCGGGACAGGCGGGAGTTTAACGGCTAACACTGAAGCTTTCTTT. Protein sequence: CASSFGTGGSLTANTEAFF.

This clone was recorded a few times. The V call is TRBV5-6, the J call TRBJ2-7; D possibly uses TRBD1 or TRBD2 (5 bases each). Trimming removed 4 bases from V and 4 bases from J, with 18 bases in between. CDR1 SGHDT and CDR2 YYEEEE come from the germline V gene. CDR3 length: 15 residues. The CDR3 reads CASSRRTPESYEQYF. In DNA, the CDR3 is TGTGCCAGCAGCCGGAGGACACCCGAATCTTACGAGCAGTACTTC.

V usage is TRBV7-7 and J usage is TRBJ2-5, with D maybe TRBD2 (5 bases). CDR3 size: 14 residues. Germline V gene lookup returns CDR1 SSHAT and CDR2 FNYEAQ (reference sequence). V lost 5 bases and J lost 5, with 15 bases in between. The CDR3, as DNA: TGTGCCAGCAGCGGGCAGGCTCCGGGGGAGACCCAGTACTTC. Amino acid sequence: CASSGQAPGETQYF.

The CDR3 bases are TGTGCCAGCTTTCGGGGCTACGCTGAAGCTTTCTTT. Translation gives CASFRGYAEAFF. This rearrangement joins TRBV2 to TRBJ1-1, with D possibly being TRBD1 (5 bases). In germline, CDR1 is SNHLY, CDR2 FYNNEI. The ends were cut back, 8 bases at V and 6 bases at J, with 13 bases in the middle. CDR3 length: 12 residues.

The V gene is TRBV29-1, the J gene TRBJ2-5, with 11 bases aligning to TRBD1. The ends lost 7 bases at V and 7 bases at J; junction bases unmatched: 5. The CDR3 loop spans 12 amino acids. CDR1 SQVTM and CDR2 ANQGSEA come from the germline V gene. CDR3 DNA sequence: TGCAGCGGGCAGGGACAGGGGGTGACCCAGTACTTC. It translates to CSGQGQGVTQYF. The whole variable domain, remainder taken from reference TRBV29-1 and TRBJ2-5, is SAVISQKPSRDICQRGTSLTIQCQVDSQVTMMFWYRQQPGQSLTLIATANQGSEATYESGFVIDKFPISRPNLTFSTLTVSNMSPEDSSIYLCSGQGQGVTQYFGPGTRLLVL.

The CDR3 DNA sequence: TGTGCCAGCAGTGCTGTGAACACCGGGGAGCTGTTTTTT. Protein sequence: CASSAVNTGELFF. The chain links TRBV6-1 to TRBJ2-2; D gene ambiguous. The V gene's germline CDR1 is MNHNS and CDR2 SASEGT. The ends were cut back, 4 bases at V and 1 base at J, with 4 bases in the middle. The CDR3 runs 13 residues.

The rearrangement uses TRBV6-1 and TRBJ2-1, with D uncertain. Germline assignment: CDR1 MNHNS and CDR2 SASEGT. The CDR3 spans 15 residues. V was shortened by 2 bases and J by 0 bases, with 8 bases between the two germline ends. This chain's CDR3 is CASSENLGSYNEQFF. The CDR3, as DNA: TGTGCCAGCAGTGAAAATCTAGGCTCCTACAATGAGCAGTTCTTC.

The chain is built from TRBV5-6 and TRBJ1-1; possibly TRBD1 for D (5 bases). Germline V lookup: CDR1 SGHDT, CDR2 YYEEEE. CDR3 length: 15 amino acids. V dropped 0 bases and J dropped 3 bases, with 12 bases sitting between them. The CDR3 here is CASSLVAGSYTEAFF. The CDR3 region has the DNA TGTGCCAGCAGCTTGGTAGCAGGGTCGTACACTGAAGCTTTCTTT.

CDR3 loop: CSVGTGVANYGYTF. CDR3 in DNA: TGCAGCGTTGGGACAGGGGTAGCTAACTATGGCTACACCTTC. The rearrangement links TRBV29-1 to TRBJ1-2; 9 nucleotides line up with TRBD1. The ends lost 4 bases at V and 0 bases at J; junction bases unmatched: 3. CDR3 length: 14 amino acids. Germline CDR1 is SQVTM and CDR2 is ANQGSEA. The complete variable domain, with remaining parts taken from reference TRBV29-1 and TRBJ1-2, reads SAVISQKPSRDICQRGTSLTIQCQVDSQVTMMFWYRQQPGQSLTLIATANQGSEATYESGFVIDKFPISRPNLTFSTLTVSNMSPEDSSIYLCSVGTGVANYGYTFGSGTRLTVV.

The J gene is TRBJ2-7, the V gene TRBV5-1, with TRBD2 as a possible D gene (5 bases). There are 12 residues in the CDR3. The V gene's germline CDR1 is SGHRS and CDR2 YFSETQ. Trimming cost V 3 bases and J 1 base, with 5 bases left between them. Written as DNA, the CDR3 is TGCGCCAGCAGCTCGGGGTCCTACGAGCAGTACTTC. Residues: CASSSGSYEQYF.

V usage is TRBV6-1 and J usage is TRBJ1-5; D is uncertain. The V end was cut by 0 bases, the J end by 3 bases, with 12 bases between. Germline V gene data show CDR1 as MNHNS and CDR2 as SASEGT. The CDR3 is 16 amino acids. CDR3 loop: CASSEASRFSNQPQHF. The CDR3 nucleotides are TGTGCCAGCAGTGAAGCGTCTCGGTTCTCCAATCAGCCCCAGCATTTT.

J is TRBJ1-5 and V is TRBV5-1; unclear D gene. The CDR3 runs to 15 residues. Germline V gene sequence: CDR1 SGHRS, CDR2 YFSETQ. Trimming left V 4 bases short and J 2 bases short, with 13 bases between. The DNA for the CDR3 is TGCGCCAGCAGCCTCGATGGTGGGGGCAATCAGCCCCAGCATTTT. Its translation: CASSLDGGGNQPQHF.

The V call is TRBV6-1, the J call TRBJ2-4, with 8 bases fitting TRBD1. The CDR3 covers 15 residues. Trimming cost V 5 bases and J 3 bases; bases outside gene matches: 6. Germline loops: CDR1 MNHNS, CDR2 SASEGT. DNA for the CDR3: TGTGCCAGCAGTCGGACAGGGACGGACAAAAACATTCAGTACTTC. Translating gives CASSRTGTDKNIQYF.